The following is a T cell receptor beta chain sequence with its context. The antigen is undetermined. The CDR3 is cut off 3 residues early in the read; its end comes from the germline J gene. Average input was around 1,200 ng genomic DNA for immunoSEQ TCR beta CDR3 amplification. Some clones are missing from TCRdb's copy, which holds only in-frame ones; the method was immunoSEQ multiplex PCR. The listing contains tens of thousands of clones. This sample was taken from a study of T cells in women clearing cervical HPV infection. Study-level background: Blood came at first lesion visit for cases, post-clearance for controls.

Notes on the study in general: Repertoire richness, not evenness, was significantly elevated in CIN3+ cases versus controls.

Germline values: CDR1 MGHRA, CDR2 YSYEKL. CDR3 length: 17 residues. Trimming pared 0 bases from V and 4 bases from J, leaving 15 bases between. This receptor was identified in a woman between 18 and 75 years old with a cervical HPV16 infection that either progressed to CIN3+ or cleared (not recorded which). The sequencing input was blood buffy coat. The V call is TRBV4-1, the J call TRBJ1-4, with D possibly matching TRBD1 (6 bases). The part of the CDR3 DNA that was read is TGCGCCAGCAGCCAAGATCGATCCGGGACAAGTAATGAAAAA. It codes for CASSQDRSGTSNEK. The CDR3, in full, reads CASSQDRSGTSNEKLFF.